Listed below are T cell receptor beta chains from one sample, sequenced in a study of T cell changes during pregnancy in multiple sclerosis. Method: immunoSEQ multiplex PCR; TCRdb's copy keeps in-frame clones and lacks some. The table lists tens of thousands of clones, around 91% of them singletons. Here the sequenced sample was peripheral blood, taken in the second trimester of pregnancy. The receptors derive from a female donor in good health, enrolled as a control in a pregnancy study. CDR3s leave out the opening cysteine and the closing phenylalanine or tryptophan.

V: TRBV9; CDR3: ASSVTLGLAGDGYEQY
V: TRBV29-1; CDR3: SAPTRALYGYT
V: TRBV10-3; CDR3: AISESGMSFGNTIY
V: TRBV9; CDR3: ASSVGAGGPHEQY
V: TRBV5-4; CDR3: ASSLVLAGGMGYT
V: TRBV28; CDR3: ASSYIRTGLNQPQH
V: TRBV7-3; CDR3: ASSLTVSGGNTEAF
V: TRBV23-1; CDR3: ASSPSVGTGVFGYT
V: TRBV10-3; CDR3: AIRVGQPGSEAF
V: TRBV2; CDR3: ASSETGTGVTEQF
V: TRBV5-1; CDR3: ASRLGTGNFYEQY
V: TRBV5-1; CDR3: ASSLTSSETQY
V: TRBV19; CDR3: ASRDRGYGYT
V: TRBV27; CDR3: ASGLLGGSYNEQF
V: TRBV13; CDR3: ASTRRGGGSGNTIY
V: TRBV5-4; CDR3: ASSLDVTRTEAF
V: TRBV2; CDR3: ASSESGFDQPQH
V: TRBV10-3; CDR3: AISVGSNTGELF
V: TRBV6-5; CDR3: ASSYGRLSEQF
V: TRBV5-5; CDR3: ASSRTGGETQY
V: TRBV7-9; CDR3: ASNLGGDRGPFYYGYT
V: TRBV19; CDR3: ASSRTSGAGETQY
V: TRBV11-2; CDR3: ASSSETGTYEQY
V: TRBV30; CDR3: AGLAGGTDTQY
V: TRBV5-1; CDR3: ASSPFDRGGTNTGELF
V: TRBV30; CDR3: AWRTGFTRVPLYNEQF
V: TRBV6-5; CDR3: ASSYSPTPSSYEQY
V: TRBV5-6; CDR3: ASSSAGQGAAKNIQY
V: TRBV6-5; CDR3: ASSYSTPVYNQPQH
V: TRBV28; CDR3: ASSEGYHSNQPQH
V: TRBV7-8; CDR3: ASSLGARGVSSTDTQY
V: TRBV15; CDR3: ATSRGESNQPQH
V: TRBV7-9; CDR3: ASSLALPPF
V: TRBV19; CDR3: ASGDSYGYT
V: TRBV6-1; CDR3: ASSDPRGPGYT
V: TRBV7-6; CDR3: ASSLESGLGYGYT
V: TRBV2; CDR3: ASSDALLNTGELF
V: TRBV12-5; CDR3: ASARTGAIGTQY
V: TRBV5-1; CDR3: ASSLLFSGYLGEQF
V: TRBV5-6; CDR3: ASSFTSGSNTGELF
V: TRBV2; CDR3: ASSEFPSGELF
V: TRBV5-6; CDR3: ASSLFGTGPYGYT
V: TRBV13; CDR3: ASSPRQGWDIQY
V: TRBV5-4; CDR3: ASSFQGGEKLF
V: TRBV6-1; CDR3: ASSDGQGIGNTEAF
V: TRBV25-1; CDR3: ASSDLWHNEQF
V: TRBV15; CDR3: ATSNWALNTGELF
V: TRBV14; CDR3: ASSLAPGRDYEQY
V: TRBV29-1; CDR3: SVAGFTEAF
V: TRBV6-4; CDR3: ASSDSYGGEKLF
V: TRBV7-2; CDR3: ASRFPGQGGTGELF
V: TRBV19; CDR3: ASSRGLADTQY
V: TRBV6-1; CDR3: ASSEWGGQETQY
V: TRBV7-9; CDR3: ASSGGIYEQY